This T cell receptor beta chain was recorded in a study of cytomegalovirus exposure and HLA in healthy donors. For this clone: Antigen: not known.

Whole-study findings and limits: Analyzed later, most CMV-associated TCR beta chains appeared HLA-restricted. In vitro testing confirmed a few CMV-associated chains as specific for CMV antigens. Researchers counted around 160 TCR beta chains as cytomegalovirus-associated.

The CDR3 covers 11 residues. The PCR contained 60 Vbeta and 13 Jbeta primers. This table comes from immunoSEQ multiplex PCR, and its TCRdb copy is limited to in-frame clones, with some not included. The sample holds some 40,000 clones, approximately 57% seen once. Sequences were obtained from PBMCs. The receptor was isolated from a man between 60 and 75 years old in good health and CMV-seropositive. V is TRBV21-1 and J is TRBJ2-7; the D segment call TRBD1 is taken from the table without a DNA check. TRBV21-1 is reported as a pseudogene. The CDR3 reads CASSNGREQYF. CDR3 sequence (DNA): TGTGCCAGCAGCAATGGCCGCGAGCAGTACTTC.